These T cell receptor beta chains were read from a single sample in a study of glioma-infiltrating T cells. TCRdb reprocessed the multiplex PCR reads via MiXCR and lists one record per CDR3 protein. The sample lists approximately 89,000 distinct CDR3 sequences; 20% to 25% were seen once. The sample was glioma tissue, nonneoplastic brain tissue, or PBMCs (not recorded which). Every receptor here comes from a human donor with low-grade glioma or glioblastoma, undergoing nonglioma brain surgery, or in good health (not recorded which). Each CDR3 is given with its conserved first and last residue. A D gene is named only where the DNA matches it firmly. The size of a clone is reported for some rows only, either as once, few or many, or as a class for expanded clones.

TRBJ2-4 | TRBV12-3/TRBV12-4 | . | many | TGTGCCAGCACCCTGCAGGGAAACATTCAGTACTTC | CASTLQGNIQYF
TRBJ2-3 | TRBV9 | . | . | TGTGCCAGCAGCGTAGTGACAACTAGCACAGATACGCAGTATTTT | CASSVVTTSTDTQYF
TRBJ1-1 | TRBV20-1 | . | many | TGCAGTGCTAGAGCCTTCTCAGCGAACACTGAAGCTTTCTTT | CSARAFSANTEAFF
TRBJ2-7 | TRBV29-1 | . | . | TGCAGCGTTGAAGGGGGGGGCGGCTACGAGCAGTACTTC | CSVEGGGGYEQYF
TRBJ2-7 | TRBV15 | TRBD1 | many | TGTGCCACCAGTCCCGGAGAGGGACAGGGACCCTACGAGCAGTACTTC | CATSPGEGQGPYEQYF
TRBJ2-7 | TRBV19 | . | few | TGTGCCAGTCGAAGCGGAAACTCGATCGAGCAGTACTTC | CASRSGNSIEQYF
TRBJ1-3 | TRBV29-1 | . | . | TGCAGCGTGATACCCCAAGGACGGCACAACACCATATATTTT | CSVIPQGRHNTIYF
TRBJ2-3 | TRBV29-1 | . | few | TGCAGCGTTAGGGTGGTGTATGCCACAGATACGCAGTATTTT | CSVRVVYATDTQYF
TRBJ1-2 | TRBV18 | TRBD1 | many | TGTGCCAGCTCACCCAACCTCCGGGACAGAGTCCATGGCTACACCTTC | CASSPNLRDRVHGYTF
TRBJ2-5 | TRBV7-9 | TRBD1 | . | TGTGCCAGCAGCTCCGGGACAGAAGAGACCCAGTACTTC | CASSSGTEETQYF
TRBJ1-2 | TRBV12-3/TRBV12-4 | TRBD1 | . | TGTGCCAGCAGCACGACTAGGGACAGGGGGCGCGCAGGGAACTATGGCTACACCTTC | CASSTTRDRGRAGNYGYTF
TRBJ2-3 | TRBV27 | . | . | TGTGCCAGCAGCTCCGACGGAGGGGATACGCAGTATTTT | CASSSDGGDTQYF
TRBJ2-3 | TRBV5-1 | . | many | TGCGCCAGCAGCTTGGTGACCCCGGTCGATACGCAGTATTTT | CASSLVTPVDTQYF
TRBJ2-3 | TRBV19 | TRBD2 | few | TGTGCCAGTAGACGACTAGCGGGGCTTAGCACAGATACGCAGTATTTT | CASRRLAGLSTDTQYF
TRBJ1-2 | TRBV15 | TRBD1 | many | TGTGCCACCAGCAGACTCTGGACAGGGTTGGTAGACTATGGCTACACCTTC | CATSRLWTGLVDYGYTF
TRBJ2-5 | TRBV12-3/TRBV12-4 | TRBD2 | many | TGTGCCAGCAGTTTCTCGGGGGGTGAGGAGACCCAGTACTTC | CASSFSGGEETQYF
TRBJ2-1 | TRBV7-2 | . | . | TGTGCCAGCAGCTTCGGGGCAGGGAGAGTCGCCTACAATGAGCAGTTCTTC | CASSFGAGRVAYNEQFF
TRBJ2-3 | TRBV7-2 | TRBD2 | few | TGTGCCAGCAGCCCCCAGCGGGGGCCCCCCACAGATACGCAGTATTTT | CASSPQRGPPTDTQYF
TRBJ1-1 | TRBV6-1 | TRBD1 | . | TGTGCCAGCAGGTCCGACAGGGCTGAAGCTTTCTTT | CASRSDRAEAFF
TRBJ2-1 | TRBV6-1 | TRBD2 | many | TGTGCCAGCAGAAGACCGGGACTAGCAAGTGATGAGCAGTTCTTC | CASRRPGLASDEQFF
TRBJ2-2 | TRBV29-1 | . | . | TGCAGCGTTCGGGTCAGGGGGGGATTAAACACCGGGGAGCTGTTTTTT | CSVRVRGGLNTGELFF
TRBJ2-7 | TRBV3-1 | . | many | TGTGCCAGCAGCAGTAACAGGCCCCCCTACGAGCAGTACTTC | CASSSNRPPYEQYF
TRBJ2-1 | TRBV19 | TRBD2 | many | TGTGCCAGTAGTATAGGGACTAGCCGGTACAATGAGCAGTTCTTC | CASSIGTSRYNEQFF
TRBJ2-1 | TRBV20-1 | . | . | TGCAGTGCTCCTGCCCCGGGACGCCATTACAATGAGCAGTTCTTC | CSAPAPGRHYNEQFF
TRBJ2-3 | TRBV20-1 | . | many | TGCAGTGCTCCGGAACGGAGGGGCACAGATACGCAGTATTTT | CSAPERRGTDTQYF
TRBJ2-4 | TRBV7-9 | . | . | TGTGCCAGCAGCTTGAGGGGGAGTGCTAAAAACATTCAGTACTTC | CASSLRGSAKNIQYF
TRBJ1-6 | TRBV14 | . | many | TGTGCCAGCAGCCAAGAACTTGGGATGGCACCCCTCCACTTT | CASSQELGMAPLHF
TRBJ2-5 | TRBV7-9 | . | few | TGTGCCAGCAGCTTAAAGCAACAGGGCCAAGAGACCCAGTACTTC | CASSLKQQGQETQYF
TRBJ2-3 | TRBV18 | TRBD2 | . | TGTGCCAGCTCACCCCCTCCAATAACTAGCGGGGGGTTAGATACGCAGTATTTT | CASSPPPITSGGLDTQYF
TRBJ1-4 | TRBV4-2 | . | many | TGTGCCAGCAGAAAGGGGTCAACTAATGAAAAACTGTTTTTT | CASRKGSTNEKLFF
TRBJ2-3 | TRBV7-9 | . | . | TGTGCCAGCATCCTGGGCCGCACAGATACGCAGTATTTT | CASILGRTDTQYF
TRBJ2-3 | TRBV7-6 | . | many | TGTGCCAGCAGCTTGATGGCCCGGACAGATACGCAGTATTTT | CASSLMARTDTQYF
TRBJ1-2 | TRBV20-1 | . | many | TGCAGTGCTCCCTCGAGACCTGCCCGGGGTGGCTACACCTTC | CSAPSRPARGGYTF
TRBJ2-7 | TRBV6-1 | TRBD1 | many | TGTGCCAACAGTGGACCGGGACAGGGGGCCTACGAGCAGTACTTC | CANSGPGQGAYEQYF
TRBJ2-3 | TRBV20-1 | TRBD2 | . | TGCAGTGCCCCGGGACTAAGAAAATCAGATACGCAGTATTTT | CSAPGLRKSDTQYF
TRBJ1-3 | TRBV12-3/TRBV12-4 | . | . | TGTGCCAGCAGTGCACTCCGGGGGGCTGGAAACACCATATATTTT | CASSALRGAGNTIYF
TRBJ2-1 | TRBV29-1 | TRBD1 | . | TGCAGCGTTACGGGACAGGGCTACAATGAGCAGTTCTTC | CSVTGQGYNEQFF
TRBJ1-5 | TRBV7-9 | . | many | TGTGCCAGCAGCTTAGGTGCTAGCAATCAGCCCCAGCATTTT | CASSLGASNQPQHF
TRBJ1-6 | TRBV7-6 | . | many | TGTGCCAGCAGCTTATATGGAAATTCACCCCTCCACTTT | CASSLYGNSPLHF
TRBJ1-2 | TRBV19 | TRBD1 | many | TGTGCCAGTAGTCCCGCAACCGGACAGGGTTTTGATGGCTACACCTTC | CASSPATGQGFDGYTF